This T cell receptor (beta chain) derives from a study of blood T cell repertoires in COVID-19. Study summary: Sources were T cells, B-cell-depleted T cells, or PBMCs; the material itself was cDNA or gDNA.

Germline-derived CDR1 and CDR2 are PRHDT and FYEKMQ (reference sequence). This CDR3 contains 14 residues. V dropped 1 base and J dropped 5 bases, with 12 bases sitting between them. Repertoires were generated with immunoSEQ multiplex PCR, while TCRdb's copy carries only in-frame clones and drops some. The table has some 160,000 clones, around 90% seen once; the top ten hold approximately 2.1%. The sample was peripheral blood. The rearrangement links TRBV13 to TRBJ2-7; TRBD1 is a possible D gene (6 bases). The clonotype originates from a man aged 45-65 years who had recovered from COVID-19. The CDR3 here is CASSLDRAADEQYF. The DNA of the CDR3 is TGTGCCAGCAGCTTAGACAGGGCGGCTGACGAGCAGTACTTC.